This T cell receptor beta chain was retrieved from a study of T cell changes during pregnancy in multiple sclerosis. Trimming took 0 bases from V and 4 from J, leaving 6 bases between them. Germline CDR1 SGHDT, CDR2 YYEEEE. The CDR3 contains 13 residues. This clone was detected only once. The data were produced by immunoSEQ multiplex PCR, yet TCRdb's version contains in-frame clones alone and is incomplete. This sample has about 87,000 clones, with 85% to 95% found just once. This receptor was obtained from a female donor in good health, enrolled as a control in a pregnancy study. The rearrangement links TRBV5-6 to TRBJ2-3; unclear D gene. Sequences were derived from peripheral blood, sampled in the third trimester of pregnancy. In nucleotides, the CDR3 is TGTGCCAGCAGCTTGGGGAGCGCAGATACGCAGTATTTT. Residues: CASSLGSADTQYF.